This TCR beta chain was sequenced in a study of blood T cell repertoires in COVID-19. Study overall: Specimens from acute and convalescent COVID-19 originated in the United States, Italy and Spain. PBMCs, B-cell-depleted T cells, or T cells were the source of the cDNA or gDNA that made up the material.

The CDR3 runs to 13 residues. The germline CDR1 and CDR2 sequences are LGHDT and YNNKEL (reference sequence). V lost 7 bases to trimming and J lost 7 bases, with 16 bases between them. Libraries were prepared by immunoSEQ multiplex PCR; TCRdb keeps only in-frame clonotypes and omits some of them. This table holds around 93,000 clones, roughly three quarters found once. The chain uses TRBV3-1 (or the pseudogene TRBV3-2) and TRBJ1-1; TRBD1 might be the D (5 bases). This clonotype originated in a woman of 80 years or more with acute or convalescent COVID-19. Sequencing was carried out using peripheral blood. CDR3 amino acids: CASTRSGGLEAFF. CDR3 bases: TGTGCCAGCACACGTTCGGGGGGACTTGAAGCTTTCTTT.